These T cell receptor beta chains were read from a single sample in a study of Ad26.COV2.S vaccination and SARS-CoV-2 variants. Produced via immunoSEQ multiplex PCR; TCRdb's table is partial and in-frame only. The sample yields 350,000 to 400,000 clones, approximately 89% seen once. Sequenced material: peripheral blood, taken in a trial of Ad26.COV2.S vaccine versus placebo. The receptor set was obtained from a person aged 18-60 years who received the Ad26.COV2.S COVID-19 vaccine or a placebo. CDR3s leave out the opening cysteine and the closing phenylalanine or tryptophan. Each record gives: CDR3 protein, CDR3 length, J gene, V gene.

CDR3 protein: ASSFKTDPGGSPLH; CDR3 length: 14; J gene: TRBJ1-6; V gene: TRBV6-5
CDR3 protein: ASSESLQGNSPLH; CDR3 length: 13; J gene: TRBJ1-6; V gene: TRBV6-1
CDR3 protein: ASSSFRDRDEKLF; CDR3 length: 13; J gene: TRBJ1-4; V gene: TRBV5-8
CDR3 protein: ASTTGTPQETQY; CDR3 length: 12; J gene: TRBJ2-5; V gene: TRBV19
CDR3 protein: ASSEQGYGYT; CDR3 length: 10; J gene: TRBJ1-2; V gene: TRBV7-9
CDR3 protein: ACPRGLSSYEQY; CDR3 length: 12; J gene: TRBJ2-7; V gene: TRBV30
CDR3 protein: ASSFRTSEVVCEQY; CDR3 length: 14; J gene: TRBJ2-7; V gene: TRBV5-8
CDR3 protein: ASSLTGTVNQPQH; CDR3 length: 13; J gene: TRBJ1-5; V gene: TRBV6-5
CDR3 protein: ASSIGTTSGNTIY; CDR3 length: 13; J gene: TRBJ1-3; V gene: TRBV19
CDR3 protein: ASSLFGRAETQY; CDR3 length: 12; J gene: TRBJ2-5; V gene: TRBV27
CDR3 protein: ASQGLDEQY; CDR3 length: 9; J gene: TRBJ2-7; V gene: TRBV3-1/TRBV3-2
CDR3 protein: ASSYGLINSPLH; CDR3 length: 12; J gene: TRBJ1-6; V gene: TRBV6-5
CDR3 protein: ASSLGPAGGSYNEQF; CDR3 length: 15; J gene: TRBJ2-1; V gene: TRBV11-3
CDR3 protein: ASSVGGQGWNEQF; CDR3 length: 13; J gene: TRBJ2-1; V gene: TRBV9
CDR3 protein: ASRRGVAGDTEAF; CDR3 length: 13; J gene: TRBJ1-1; V gene: TRBV5-4
CDR3 protein: ASSPPGQGLTGELF; CDR3 length: 14; J gene: TRBJ2-2; V gene: TRBV5-1
CDR3 protein: ASSGPTRRHTGELF; CDR3 length: 14; J gene: TRBJ2-2; V gene: TRBV5-6
CDR3 protein: ASSGPENYGYT; CDR3 length: 11; J gene: TRBJ1-2; V gene: TRBV2
CDR3 protein: ASSLDSLTEAF; CDR3 length: 11; J gene: TRBJ1-1; V gene: TRBV5-4
CDR3 protein: ASLVSLTGELF; CDR3 length: 11; J gene: TRBJ2-2; V gene: TRBV28
CDR3 protein: ASSSFLAGGAYEQY; CDR3 length: 14; J gene: TRBJ2-7; V gene: TRBV6-5
CDR3 protein: ASSVWLAGSEDTQY; CDR3 length: 14; J gene: TRBJ2-3; V gene: TRBV2
CDR3 protein: ASGLVTAGGGRETQY; CDR3 length: 15; J gene: TRBJ2-5; V gene: TRBV12-5
CDR3 protein: ASSSETYNEQF; CDR3 length: 11; J gene: TRBJ2-1; V gene: TRBV19
CDR3 protein: ASSYAGSGDEQF; CDR3 length: 12; J gene: TRBJ2-1; V gene: TRBV6-5
CDR3 protein: ASSQASDTQY; CDR3 length: 10; J gene: TRBJ2-3; V gene: TRBV3-1/TRBV3-2
CDR3 protein: SASPGPGSWETQY; CDR3 length: 13; J gene: TRBJ2-5; V gene: TRBV20-1
CDR3 protein: ASSLSQNYGYT; CDR3 length: 11; J gene: TRBJ1-2; V gene: TRBV28
CDR3 protein: ASSSGLAYTGELF; CDR3 length: 13; J gene: TRBJ2-2; V gene: TRBV6-2/TRBV6-3
CDR3 protein: ASSLVGGNQPQH; CDR3 length: 12; J gene: TRBJ1-5; V gene: TRBV5-5
CDR3 protein: ASSLSQGPASGYT; CDR3 length: 13; J gene: TRBJ1-2; V gene: TRBV7-3
CDR3 protein: ASSGAGTTYNEQF; CDR3 length: 13; J gene: TRBJ2-1; V gene: TRBV9
CDR3 protein: ASSIPSGSQPQH; CDR3 length: 12; J gene: TRBJ1-5; V gene: TRBV19
CDR3 protein: ASSLSSGSHNEQF; CDR3 length: 13; J gene: TRBJ2-1; V gene: TRBV5-1
CDR3 protein: ASSQASGSYQETQY; CDR3 length: 14; J gene: TRBJ2-5; V gene: TRBV3-1/TRBV3-2
CDR3 protein: ASSLWEGLAGGPYEQY; CDR3 length: 16; J gene: TRBJ2-7; V gene: TRBV7-2
CDR3 protein: ASSLARGGYEQY; CDR3 length: 12; J gene: TRBJ2-7; V gene: TRBV7-8
CDR3 protein: ASRRDSGANVLT; CDR3 length: 12; J gene: TRBJ2-6; V gene: TRBV28
CDR3 protein: ASSLVFWGPGEDTEAF; CDR3 length: 16; J gene: TRBJ1-1; V gene: TRBV7-2
CDR3 protein: ASRPQGTSGTGIQY; CDR3 length: 14; J gene: TRBJ2-4; V gene: TRBV19
CDR3 protein: AISGDREVETQY; CDR3 length: 12; J gene: TRBJ2-5; V gene: TRBV10-3
CDR3 protein: ASMGGRNDEQY; CDR3 length: 11; J gene: TRBJ2-7; V gene: TRBV21-1
CDR3 protein: ASSFKSGAYQPQH; CDR3 length: 13; J gene: TRBJ1-5; V gene: TRBV7-2
CDR3 protein: ASSQDAGDSYEQY; CDR3 length: 13; J gene: TRBJ2-7; V gene: TRBV4-1
CDR3 protein: ASSAEQGAVNIQY; CDR3 length: 13; J gene: TRBJ2-4; V gene: TRBV5-4
CDR3 protein: ASTRLAASSYNEQF; CDR3 length: 14; J gene: TRBJ2-1; V gene: TRBV28
CDR3 protein: ASSLASNVANVLT; CDR3 length: 13; J gene: TRBJ2-6; V gene: TRBV18
CDR3 protein: ASSPNYPEQY; CDR3 length: 10; J gene: TRBJ2-7; V gene: TRBV12-3/TRBV12-4
CDR3 protein: ASSLVGGYT; CDR3 length: 9; J gene: TRBJ1-2; V gene: TRBV7-2
CDR3 protein: ARGRRNVMNTEAF; CDR3 length: 13; J gene: TRBJ1-1; V gene: TRBV10-1
CDR3 protein: ASSEGQIYGYT; CDR3 length: 11; J gene: TRBJ1-2; V gene: TRBV2
CDR3 protein: ASSIGSGSPYEQY; CDR3 length: 13; J gene: TRBJ2-7; V gene: TRBV19
CDR3 protein: ASSPGQGGETQY; CDR3 length: 12; J gene: TRBJ2-5; V gene: TRBV28
CDR3 protein: ASSIGPSQHTEAF; CDR3 length: 13; J gene: TRBJ1-1; V gene: TRBV19
CDR3 protein: ASSVRTGYEQY; CDR3 length: 11; J gene: TRBJ2-7; V gene: TRBV2
CDR3 protein: ASSVGGTGRSGNTIY; CDR3 length: 15; J gene: TRBJ1-3; V gene: TRBV9
CDR3 protein: ASSLSQNYGYT; CDR3 length: 11; J gene: TRBJ1-2; V gene: TRBV5-1